What follows are 15 T cell receptor beta chains derived from one specimen sequenced in a study of blood T cell repertoires in COVID-19. Assay: immunoSEQ multiplex PCR; the TCRdb copy retains only in-frame clones and omits some. The table shows 400,000 to 500,000 clones, with approximately 90% occurring only once. Sequenced material: PBMCs or T cells enriched from blood (not recorded which). The receptor set was obtained from a woman aged 40-49 years who had recovered from COVID-19.

This clone was recorded only once. V usage is TRBV10-2 and J usage is TRBJ2-5, with 14 bases fitting TRBD2. Looked up from germline, CDR1 is WSHSY and CDR2 is SAAADI. J was trimmed by 5 bases and V by 8 bases; bases with no gene match: 4. CDR3 length: 14 residues. CDR3 amino acids: CASGGLAGAETQYF. The CDR3 DNA reads as TGCGCCAGCGGGGGACTAGCGGGAGCGGAGACCCAGTACTTC.

V and J are TRBV6-5 and TRBJ2-7; D remains ambiguous. V was cut by 0 bases and J by 0 bases, with 9 bases left in between. Per the germline V gene, CDR1 is MNHEY and CDR2 is SVGAGI. This CDR3 has 15 residues. DNA for the CDR3: TGTGCCAGCAGTTACTCGATGCAGGTCTCCTACGAGCAGTACTTC. Translation gives CASSYSMQVSYEQYF.

This chain connects TRBV29-1 to TRBJ2-5; 11 bases are shared with TRBD2. After removal of 8 bases from V and 5 bases from J, the junction contained 4 bases not matched to a gene. This CDR3 is 12 amino acids long. Germline V gene data show CDR1 as SQVTM and CDR2 as ANQGSEA. DNA of the CDR3: TGCAGCACGACTAGCGGGACGGAGACCCAGTACTTC. Translation gives CSTTSGTETQYF.

The chain recombines TRBV29-1 with TRBJ1-2; a weak D match, TRBD1 (6 bases). Trimming removed 6 bases from V and 6 bases from J, with 23 bases in between. The CDR3 is made up of 15 amino acids. The germline V gene has CDR1 SQVTM and CDR2 ANQGSEA. The CDR3 here is CSVKAGAIFGDGYTF. CDR3 nucleotides: TGCAGCGTAAAGGCAGGGGCAATTTTTGGGGATGGCTACACCTTC.

There are a few counts of this clone. This chain connects TRBV11-2 to TRBJ1-1; possibly TRBD1 for D (5 bases). V was clipped by 5 bases and J by 4 bases, with 14 bases between them. The CDR3 has 14 residues. CDR1 and CDR2 (germline): SGHAT, FQNNGV. The CDR3 DNA sequence: TGTGCCAGCAGCCCGGGGGGTAGGGGCACTGAAGCTTTCTTT. Translated: CASSPGGRGTEAFF.

The chain carries TRBV10-1 and TRBJ1-2, with D possibly being TRBD1 (6 bases). CDR1 is WNHNN, CDR2 SYGVQD, per germline (reference sequence). The CDR3 loop spans 13 amino acids. V was clipped by 3 bases and J by 4 bases, with 9 bases between them. The chain's CDR3 is CASSEGQFYGYTF. CDR3 nucleotides: TGCGCCAGCAGTGAAGGACAGTTCTATGGCTACACCTTC.

This clone was observed a few times. V usage is TRBV7-2 and J usage is TRBJ2-3; 13 bases are a match to TRBD2. The germline V gene has CDR1 SGHTA and CDR2 FQGNSA. The CDR3 is 17 residues long. Trimming cost V 5 bases and J 2 bases; bases outside gene matches: 7. The CDR3 sequence is CASSTLLAGGFTDTQYF. The CDR3 nucleotides read TGTGCCAGCAGCACCTTACTAGCGGGAGGGTTCACAGATACGCAGTATTTT.

The gene calls are TRBV4-3 and TRBJ2-3; 7 bases agree with TRBD2. Trimming took 1 base from V and 3 from J; bases not matched to a gene: 10. Germline CDR1 reads LGHNA; CDR2 reads YSLEER. The CDR3 sequence is 17 residues long. CDR3 in DNA: TGCGCCAGCAGCCAAGCCCGAGGTAGCGGGCATACAGATACGCAGTATTTT. Encoded protein: CASSQARGSGHTDTQYF.

The gene calls are TRBV6-5 and TRBJ1-5; 9 bases line up with TRBD1. CDR3 size: 14 residues. CDR1 and CDR2 from the germline V gene are MNHEY and SVGAGI. V lost 5 bases to trimming and J lost 9 bases; unmatched junction nucleotides: 8. The CDR3: CASSPGQGLVPQHF. The CDR3 bases are TGTGCCAGCAGTCCGGGACAGGGTTTGGTGCCCCAGCATTTT.

This CDR3 is CASSRSGGTEAFF. The CDR3 bases are TGTGCCAGCAGCCGATCCGGTGGCACTGAAGCTTTCTTT. The chain carries TRBV6-5 and TRBJ1-1, with D hard to call. This CDR3 contains 13 residues. Germline assignment: CDR1 MNHEY and CDR2 SVGAGI. The V gene lost 6 bases and the J gene lost 4 bases, with 12 bases spanning the gap.

There are a few counts of this clone. This chain links TRBV19 with TRBJ2-7; TRBD2 agrees at 10 bases. Germline V gene data show CDR1 as LNHDA and CDR2 as SQIVND (reference sequence). This CDR3 spans 15 amino acids. V lost 3 bases to trimming and J lost 4 bases; unmatched junction nucleotides: 6. The CDR3 loop reads CASSISSGSYYEQYF. CDR3 nucleotide sequence: TGTGCCAGTAGTATCTCTAGCGGGAGTTATTACGAGCAGTACTTC.

J is TRBJ1-5 and V is TRBV6-4; D unresolved. The CDR3 consists of 13 residues. V was trimmed by 5 bases and J by 3 bases, leaving 8 bases between them. CDR1 MRHNA and CDR2 SNTAGT come from the germline V gene. The CDR3 is CASSPEVNQPQHF. The CDR3, as DNA: TGTGCCAGCAGTCCCGAGGTCAATCAGCCCCAGCATTTT.

The chain joins TRBV5-1 to TRBJ2-5; possible D gene TRBD1, 5 bases. Looked up from germline, CDR1 is SGHRS and CDR2 is YFSETQ. The germline V and J ends were trimmed by 5 bases and 2 bases, with 10 bases remaining between them. The CDR3 sequence is 13 residues long. The CDR3 DNA sequence: TGCGCCAGCAGTACCGACAGACAAGAGACCCAGTACTTC. Its protein product is CASSTDRQETQYF.

V usage is TRBV27 and J usage is TRBJ1-2; 9 bases align to TRBD1. Germline CDR1 is MNHEY and CDR2 is SMNVEV (reference sequence). The V segment lost 3 bases and the J segment 2 bases; nucleotides outside the gene matches: 10. This CDR3 comprises 17 residues. CDR3 loop: CASSLTLQGAPNYGYTF. CDR3 nucleotide sequence: TGTGCCAGCAGTTTGACGCTACAGGGGGCTCCAAACTATGGCTACACCTTC.

This chain links TRBV14 with TRBJ2-7; no reliable D call. The CDR3 totals 15 residues. The germline CDR1 and CDR2 sequences are SGHDN and FVKESK. The V gene lost 0 bases and the J gene lost 0 bases, with 9 bases spanning the gap. The CDR3 bases are TGTGCCAGCAGCCAAGACCGACATCCCTCCTACGAGCAGTACTTC. This sequence encodes CASSQDRHPSYEQYF.